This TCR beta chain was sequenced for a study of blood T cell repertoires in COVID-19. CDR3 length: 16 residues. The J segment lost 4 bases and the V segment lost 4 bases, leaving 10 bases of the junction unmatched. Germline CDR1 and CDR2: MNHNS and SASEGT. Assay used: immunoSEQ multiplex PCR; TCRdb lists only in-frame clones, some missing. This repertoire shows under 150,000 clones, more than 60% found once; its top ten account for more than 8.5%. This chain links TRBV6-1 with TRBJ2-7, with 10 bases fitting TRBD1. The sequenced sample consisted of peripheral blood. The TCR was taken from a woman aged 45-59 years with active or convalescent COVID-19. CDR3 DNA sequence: TGTGCCAGCAGTGGGACGACAGGGGGCGTCCCTTACGAGCAGTACTTC. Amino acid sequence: CASSGTTGGVPYEQYF.